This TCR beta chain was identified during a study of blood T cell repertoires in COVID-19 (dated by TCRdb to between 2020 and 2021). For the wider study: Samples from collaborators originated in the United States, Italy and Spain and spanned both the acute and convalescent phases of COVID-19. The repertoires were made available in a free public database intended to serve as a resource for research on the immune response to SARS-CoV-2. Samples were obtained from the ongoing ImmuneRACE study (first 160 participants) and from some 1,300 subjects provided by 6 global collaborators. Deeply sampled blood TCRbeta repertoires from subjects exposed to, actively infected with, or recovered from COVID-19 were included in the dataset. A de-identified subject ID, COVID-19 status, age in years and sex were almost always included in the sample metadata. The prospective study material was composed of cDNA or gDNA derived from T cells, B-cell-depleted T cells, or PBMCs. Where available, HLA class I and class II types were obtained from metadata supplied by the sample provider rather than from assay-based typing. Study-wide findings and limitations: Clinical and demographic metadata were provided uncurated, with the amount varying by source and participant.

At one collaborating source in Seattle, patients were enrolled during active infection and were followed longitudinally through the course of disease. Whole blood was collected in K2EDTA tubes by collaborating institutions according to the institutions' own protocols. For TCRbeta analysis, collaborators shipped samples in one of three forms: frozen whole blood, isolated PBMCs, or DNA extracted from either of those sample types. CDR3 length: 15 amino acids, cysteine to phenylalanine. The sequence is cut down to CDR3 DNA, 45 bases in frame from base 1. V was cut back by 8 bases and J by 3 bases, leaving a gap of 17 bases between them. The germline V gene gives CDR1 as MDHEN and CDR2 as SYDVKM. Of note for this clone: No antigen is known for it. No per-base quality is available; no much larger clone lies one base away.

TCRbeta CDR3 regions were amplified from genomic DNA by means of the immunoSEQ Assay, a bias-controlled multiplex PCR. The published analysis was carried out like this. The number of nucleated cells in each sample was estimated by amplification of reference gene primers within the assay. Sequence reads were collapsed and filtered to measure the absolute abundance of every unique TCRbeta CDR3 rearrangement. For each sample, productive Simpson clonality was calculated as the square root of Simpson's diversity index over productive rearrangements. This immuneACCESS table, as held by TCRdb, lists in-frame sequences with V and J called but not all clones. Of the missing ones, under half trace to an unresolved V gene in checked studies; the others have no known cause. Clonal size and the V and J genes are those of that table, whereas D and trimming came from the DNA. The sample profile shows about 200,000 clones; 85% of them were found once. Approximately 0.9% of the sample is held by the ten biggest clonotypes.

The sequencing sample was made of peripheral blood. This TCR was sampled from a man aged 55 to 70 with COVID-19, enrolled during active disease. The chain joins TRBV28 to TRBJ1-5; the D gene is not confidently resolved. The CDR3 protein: CASVPATFFNQPQHF. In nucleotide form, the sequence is TGTGCCAGCGTCCCAGCGACCTTCTTCAATCAGCCCCAGCATTTT.